This T cell receptor beta chain originates from a study of tumor-infiltrating lymphocytes in primary liver carcinoma. As for the study in general: Patients were men and women aged 30 to 69 years. Sample yields of productive TCRbeta reads, ranging from roughly 3.65 to 7.13 million, were similar across tissue types.

This clonotype has at least ten counts. Its cognate antigen is unknown. For each extraction, RNA and DNA were obtained together from approximately 20-30 mg of unsorted bulk tissue. Overall study findings and caveats: Significantly larger top-250-clone fractions were found in tumors than in blood (p = 0.039).

Starting material of 500 to 600 ng total RNA yielded TCR beta cDNA via a constant-region primer. For TCR beta, libraries were produced by three nested multiplex PCR rounds using slightly modified ARM-PCR. In the first two PCR rounds, TRBV1-TRBV30 forward primers were paired with a C-beta reverse primer, and each round lasted approximately 9 cycles. TCRdb re-analysed the multiplex PCR reads in MiXCR, keeping a single row per CDR3 protein. The profile shows over 75,000 distinct CDR3 sequences, about 70% of them singletons. Between the trimmed V and J ends, which lost 2 bases and 4 bases, there was a span of 9 bases. CDR3 size: 14 residues. Germline values: CDR1 MNHEY, CDR2 SVGAGI.

V gene TRBV6-5 combines with J gene TRBJ2-1, with a weak D call TRBD2 (6 bases). Sequenced sample: tumor-adjacent normal liver tissue. The clonotype comes from a man aged 35 to 55 with primary liver carcinoma and hepatitis B virus infection. CDR3 sequence: CASSYGAGYNEQFF. The DNA of the CDR3 is TGTGCCAGCAGTTACGGGGCGGGATACAATGAGCAGTTCTTC.